These 17 T cell receptor beta chains originate from one sample sequenced in a study of cytomegalovirus exposure and HLA in healthy donors. The protocol was immunoSEQ multiplex PCR, while the TCRdb copy is restricted to in-frame clones and leaves out a portion. The sample has about 98,000 clones, over 75% seen once. The sequenced material came from PBMCs. The source of these receptors is a man younger than 35 in good health and CMV-seropositive.

The chain joins TRBV7-2 to TRBJ2-3, with 14 nucleotides matching TRBD2. Losses at the gene ends were 6 bases for V and 7 bases for J; bases not matched to a gene: 6. Germline loops: CDR1 SGHTA, CDR2 FQGNSA. CDR3 length: 15 residues. This CDR3 is CASSPGLAGENTQYF. CDR3 coding DNA: TGTGCCAGCAGTCCGGGACTAGCGGGAGAGAATACGCAGTATTTT.

Regarding this clone: This sample also contains other DNA sequences that code for the same CDR3. V is TRBV19 and J is TRBJ2-1; 9 bases match TRBD2. V trimming: 4 bases; J trimming: 1 base; junction bases outside the gene matches: 2. This CDR3 has 15 amino acids. Germline V gene sequence: CDR1 LNHDA, CDR2 SQIVND (reference sequence). CDR3 sequence: CASSTTSGSYNEQFF. The CDR3 DNA follows: TGTGCCAGTAGTACGACTAGCGGTTCCTACAATGAGCAGTTCTTC.

V gene TRBV21-1 combines with J gene TRBJ1-3; whether TRBD1, the table's D call, matches the DNA was not checked. TRBV21-1 is reported as a pseudogene. The length of the CDR3 is 15 residues. This CDR3 reads CAIWAGDVSGNTIYF. As DNA, the CDR3 is TGTGCCATTTGGGCAGGCGACGTGTCTGGAAACACCATATATTTT.

The chain joins TRBV9 to TRBJ2-7; 9 bases align to TRBD2. Germline V gives CDR1 SGDLS, CDR2 YYNGEE. J gave up 4 bases and V 6 bases, and 8 bases lay outside the gene matches. The CDR3 loop spans 14 amino acids. CDR3 in DNA: TGTGCCAGCAATGAAGCGGGAGGCCAATACGAGCAGTACTTC. This translates into CASNEAGGQYEQYF.

V is TRBV19 and J is TRBJ2-2; TRBD1 agrees at 9 bases. Germline V CDR1 and CDR2: LNHDA, SQIVND (reference sequence). V shed 6 bases and J 6 bases; nucleotides not matched to a gene: 8. CDR3 size: 15 residues. The chain's CDR3 is CASRTGTGKSGELFF. CDR3 nucleotide sequence: TGTGCCAGTAGAACCGGGACAGGGAAGTCCGGGGAGCTGTTTTTT.

The V call is TRBV9, the J call TRBJ1-5, with D unclear. The CDR3 has 14 amino acids. Trimming pared 1 base from V and 0 bases from J, leaving 5 bases between. Germline CDR1 SGDLS, CDR2 YYNGEE. CDR3 nucleotides: TGTGCCAGCAGCGTATCGGGTAGCAATCAGCCCCAGCATTTT. It encodes CASSVSGSNQPQHF.

This chain uses TRBV7-9 with TRBJ1-5, with 7 nucleotides matching TRBD1. The trim removed 5 bases at V and 7 bases at J, leaving 8 bases unmatched. Germline CDR1 is SEHNR and CDR2 is FQNEAQ (reference sequence). This CDR3 comprises 14 residues. CDR3 coding DNA: TGTGCCAGCAGCCCTCAGACAGGGAGCCAGCCCCAGCATTTT. This gives the protein CASSPQTGSQPQHF.

The genes are TRBV18 and TRBJ1-5; no clear D gene. V was shortened by 4 bases and J by 6 bases, with 16 bases between the two germline ends. Per the germline V gene, CDR1 is KGHSH and CDR2 is LQKENI. The CDR3 runs 15 residues. CDR3 region: CASSRTRGLGQPQHF. The CDR3, as DNA: TGTGCCAGCTCACGGACTCGGGGATTGGGTCAGCCCCAGCATTTT.

This clone was observed a single time. The chain combines TRBV27 with TRBJ2-3; 7 bases align to TRBD2. From germline, CDR1 is MNHEY and CDR2 SMNVEV (reference sequence). The CDR3 totals 14 residues. V gave up 3 bases and J gave up 2 bases; unmatched junction bases: 2. In nucleotides, the CDR3 is TGTGCCAGCAGTTTGGGACTATTCACAGATACGCAGTATTTT. It encodes CASSLGLFTDTQYF.

The V call is TRBV18, the J call TRBJ2-7, with TRBD1 matching 8 bases. Trimming took 3 bases from V and 1 from J; bases not matched to a gene: 11. The CDR3 is 17 amino acids. CDR1 KGHSH and CDR2 LQKENI come from the germline V gene. The CDR3 DNA follows: TGTGCCAGCTCACCCCGGGACAGGAACTATATGTCCTACGAGCAGTACTTC. Protein: CASSPRDRNYMSYEQYF.

This clone was seen once. CDR3 loop: CAISTRGVGNTIYF. CDR3 DNA: TGTGCCATCAGTACCAGGGGCGTGGGAAACACCATATATTTT. The chain recombines TRBV10-3 with TRBJ1-3, with a weak D call TRBD1 (6 bases). Trimming left V 5 bases short and J 4 bases short, with 12 bases between. The length of the CDR3 is 14 residues. In germline, CDR1 is ENHRY, CDR2 SYGVKD.

The rearrangement joins TRBV19 to TRBJ2-1, with D possibly being TRBD1 (6 bases). CDR1 is LNHDA and CDR2 is SQIVND in the germline V gene (reference sequence). This CDR3 contains 15 residues. The germline V and J ends were trimmed by 3 bases and 0 bases, with 9 bases remaining between them. CDR3 amino acids: CASSMQGLSYNEQFF. The CDR3 coding sequence is TGTGCCAGTAGTATGCAGGGGCTCTCCTACAATGAGCAGTTCTTC.

The rearrangement joins TRBV5-1 to TRBJ2-4, with TRBD2 matching over 15 bases. The CDR3 extends over 17 amino acids. Germline V gene data show CDR1 as SGHRS and CDR2 as YFSETQ. J was trimmed by 5 bases and V by 4 bases; bases with no gene match: 7. The CDR3 DNA sequence: TGCGCCAGCAGCCTAGGGACTAGCGGGAGGCCCGAAAACATTCAGTACTTC. Amino acids: CASSLGTSGRPENIQYF.

The chain links TRBV19 to TRBJ1-5, with a possible D match to TRBD1 (5 bases). The germline V gene encodes CDR1 LNHDA and CDR2 SQIVND (reference sequence). V shed 5 bases and J shed 6 bases, with 11 bases lying between them. CDR3 size: 13 residues. The CDR3: CASSGGVGQPQHF. CDR3 bases: TGTGCCAGTAGTGGGGGGGTCGGTCAGCCCCAGCATTTT. Full variable domain (outside the CDR3, taken from reference TRBV19 and TRBJ1-5): DGGITQSPKYLFRKEGQNVTLSCEQNLNHDAMYWYRQDPGQGLRLIYYSQIVNDFQKGDIAEGYSVSREKKESFPLTVTSAQKNPTAFYLCASSGGVGQPQHFGDGTRLSIL.

The chain couples TRBV11-2 to TRBJ1-2; 8 positions agree with TRBD1. The CDR3 has 17 amino acids. V dropped 5 bases and J dropped 0; count of bases not matched to a gene: 11. Germline-derived CDR1 and CDR2 are SGHAT and FQNNGV. CDR3 amino acids: CASSRIRDRQANYGYTF. The DNA for the CDR3 is TGTGCCAGCAGCCGAATCCGGGACAGGCAAGCTAACTATGGCTACACCTTC.

The rearrangement joins TRBV29-1 to TRBJ1-3, with D hard to call. Trimming removed 0 bases at V and 0 bases at J, with 6 bases between. The CDR3 has 14 residues. Germline loops: CDR1 SQVTM, CDR2 ANQGSEA. In DNA, the CDR3 is TGCAGCGTTGAAGAACAGACCTCTGGAAACACCATATATTTT. This encodes CSVEEQTSGNTIYF.

The rearrangement links TRBV5-1 to TRBJ2-7; weak D call: TRBD1 (5 bases). Trimming shortened V by 0 bases and J by 6 bases, and 13 bases separated the two germline ends. The CDR3 contains 14 residues. Germline values: CDR1 SGHRS, CDR2 YFSETQ. CDR3 nucleotide sequence: TGCGCCAGCAGCTTGGGGGCCAGGGAATTCGAGCAGTACTTC. Amino acid sequence: CASSLGAREFEQYF. Based on the CDR3 plus reference TRBV5-1 and TRBJ2-7, the full variable domain is KAGVTQTPRYLIKTRGQQVTLSCSPISGHRSVSWYQQTPGQGLQFLFEYFSETQRNKGNFPGRFSGRQFSNSRSEMNVSTLELGDSALYLCASSLGAREFEQYFGPGTRLTVT.